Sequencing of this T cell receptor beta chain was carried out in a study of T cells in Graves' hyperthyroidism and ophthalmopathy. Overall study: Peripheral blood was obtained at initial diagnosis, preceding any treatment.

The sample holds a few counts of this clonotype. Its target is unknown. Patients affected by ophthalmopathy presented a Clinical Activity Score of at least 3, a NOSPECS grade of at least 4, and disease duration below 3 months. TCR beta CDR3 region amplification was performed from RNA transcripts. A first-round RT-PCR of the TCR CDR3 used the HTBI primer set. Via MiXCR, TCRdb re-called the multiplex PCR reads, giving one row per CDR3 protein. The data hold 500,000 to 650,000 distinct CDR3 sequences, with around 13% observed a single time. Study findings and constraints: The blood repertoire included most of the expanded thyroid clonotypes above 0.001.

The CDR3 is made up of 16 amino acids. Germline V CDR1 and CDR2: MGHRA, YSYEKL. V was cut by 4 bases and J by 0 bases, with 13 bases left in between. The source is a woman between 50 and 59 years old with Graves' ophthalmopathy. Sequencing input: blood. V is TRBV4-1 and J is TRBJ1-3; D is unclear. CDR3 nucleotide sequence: TGCGCCAGCAGCCCCCCGGCCAGACCCTCTGGAAACACCATATATTTT. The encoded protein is CASSPPARPSGNTIYF.